Following are 7 T cell receptor beta chains from one sample sequenced in a study of blood T cell repertoires in COVID-19. Data came from immunoSEQ multiplex PCR; TCRdb stores just in-frame clones and leaves some out. The table lists 330,000 or so clones, roughly 86% of them singletons. Sequenced input: PBMCs or T cells enriched from blood (not recorded which). Receptors were obtained from a man aged 40-49 years in a cohort exposed to, infected with or recovered from COVID-19 (not recorded which).

The V and J genes are TRBV9 and TRBJ2-1; D possibly corresponds to TRBD1 (6 bases). The CDR3 runs 15 residues. Looked up from germline, CDR1 is SGDLS and CDR2 is YYNGEE. The V end lost 7 bases, the J end lost 9 bases, and 23 bases lay between the germline ends. Here the CDR3 DNA reads TGTGCCAGCGCTGGACAGAGTACTCGGGGCGGTGAGCAGTTCTTC. Translated: CASAGQSTRGGEQFF.

The count of this clone is one. This chain uses TRBV7-2 with TRBJ1-2; a weak D match, TRBD1 (6 bases). Germline lookup yields CDR1 SGHTA and CDR2 FQGNSA. V lost 6 bases, J lost 2 bases, and 10 bases lay in between. The CDR3 runs to 13 residues. Here the CDR3 reads CASRPDSNYGYTF. In DNA form, the CDR3 reads TGTGCCAGCAGGCCGGACAGCAACTATGGCTACACCTTC.

V and J are TRBV28 and TRBJ1-2; D is possibly TRBD1 (5 bases). This CDR3 spans 13 amino acids. V was trimmed by 10 bases and J by 4 bases, leaving 16 bases between them. Germline CDR1 is MDHEN and CDR2 is SYDVKM. The CDR3 region is CATKTESFYGYTF. CDR3 bases: TGTGCCACCAAGACAGAGTCTTTCTATGGCTACACCTTC.

A single count supports this clone. The V call is TRBV29-1, the J call TRBJ2-5; D is perhaps TRBD2 (5 bases). Per the germline V gene, CDR1 is SQVTM and CDR2 is ANQGSEA. The ends were cut back, 5 bases at V and 4 bases at J, with 11 bases in the middle. The CDR3 contains 12 residues. As DNA, the CDR3 is TGCAGCGTTTTAGTGAGCGGAGAGACCCAGTACTTC. As protein: CSVLVSGETQYF.

The chain joins TRBV27 to TRBJ1-1; D gene unclear. Germline lookup yields CDR1 MNHEY and CDR2 SMNVEV (reference sequence). This CDR3 is 13 amino acids long. The V gene lost 6 bases and the J gene lost 1 base, with 9 bases spanning the gap. The CDR3 region is CASSRNSNTEAFF. In DNA form, the CDR3 reads TGTGCCAGCAGCCGCAACTCGAACACTGAAGCTTTCTTT.

This clone appeared once. The chain employs TRBV18 and TRBJ1-5; TRBD1 matches at 11 bases. J was trimmed by 5 bases and V by 4 bases; bases with no gene match: 7. The germline gives CDR1 KGHSH, CDR2 LQKENI. The CDR3 spans 16 residues. CDR3 nucleotide sequence: TGTGCCAGCTCACTTAGTGGGACAGGGGGTTATCAGCCCCAGCATTTT. Its protein is CASSLSGTGGYQPQHF.

This chain uses TRBV5-1 with TRBJ2-2, with a tentative D call TRBD1 (5 bases). Germline V gives CDR1 SGHRS, CDR2 YFSETQ. The germline V and J ends were trimmed by 9 bases and 4 bases, with 19 bases remaining between them. The CDR3 sequence is 15 residues long. This chain's CDR3 is CATEKGSPGTGELFF. The CDR3 bases are TGCGCCACCGAAAAGGGGTCCCCGGGCACCGGGGAGCTGTTTTTT.